Included here is one TCR beta chain sequence, with context. Its antigen is undetermined. The junction shows a germline mismatch at one end, possibly a read error. Germline V gene sequence: CDR1 SGHAT, CDR2 FQNNGV. The CDR3 is 15 amino acids. This sample is part of a study of T cells in lung cancer brain metastases. This table comes from immunoSEQ multiplex PCR, and its TCRdb copy is limited to in-frame clones, with some not included. The table lists thousands of clones, 70% to 90% of them singletons, with about 5% in the top ten. Study results and caveats: Paired lesions shared few clones; most were lesion-specific (mean Morisita roughly 0.21). The complete infiltrating T cell repertoire may not have been retrieved from FFPE.

Sample: tumor tissue from the primary lung tumor. The receptor comes from a woman aged 50 to 65 with non-small cell lung cancer. The V call is TRBV11-2, the J call TRBJ2-6; D might be TRBD1 (5 bases). The CDR3 is CVSSFGHSGANVLTF. The CDR3 DNA sequence: TGTGTCAGCAGCTTCGGACACTCTGGGGCCAACGTCCTGACTTTC.